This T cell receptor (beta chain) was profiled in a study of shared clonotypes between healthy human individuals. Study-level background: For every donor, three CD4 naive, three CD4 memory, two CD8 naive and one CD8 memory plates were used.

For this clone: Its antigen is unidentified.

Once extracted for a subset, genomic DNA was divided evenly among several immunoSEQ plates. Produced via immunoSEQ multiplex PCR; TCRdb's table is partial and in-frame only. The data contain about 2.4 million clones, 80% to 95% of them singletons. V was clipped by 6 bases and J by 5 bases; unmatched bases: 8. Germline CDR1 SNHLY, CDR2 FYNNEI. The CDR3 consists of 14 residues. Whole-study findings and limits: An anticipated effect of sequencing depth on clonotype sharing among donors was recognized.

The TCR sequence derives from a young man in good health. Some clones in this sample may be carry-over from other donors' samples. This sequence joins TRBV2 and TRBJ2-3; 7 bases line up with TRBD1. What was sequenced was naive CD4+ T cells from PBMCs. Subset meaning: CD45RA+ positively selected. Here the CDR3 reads CASRDGQAGDTQYF. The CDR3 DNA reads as TGTGCCAGCAGGGACGGACAGGCGGGAGATACGCAGTATTTT.